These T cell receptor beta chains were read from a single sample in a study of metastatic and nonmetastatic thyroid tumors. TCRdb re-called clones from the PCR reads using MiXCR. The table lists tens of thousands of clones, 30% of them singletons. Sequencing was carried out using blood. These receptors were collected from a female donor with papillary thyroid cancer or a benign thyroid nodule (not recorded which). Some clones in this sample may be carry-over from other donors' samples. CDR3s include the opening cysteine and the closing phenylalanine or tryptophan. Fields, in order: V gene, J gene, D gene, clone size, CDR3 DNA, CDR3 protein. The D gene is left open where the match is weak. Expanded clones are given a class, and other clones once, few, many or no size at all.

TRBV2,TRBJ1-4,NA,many,TGTGCCAGCAGTGCGAGGGGGGCAGAAAAACTGTTTTTT,CASSARGAEKLFF
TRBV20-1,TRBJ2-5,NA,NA,TGCAGTGCTAGAGATCCTTGGGAGACCCAGTACTTC,CSARDPWETQYF
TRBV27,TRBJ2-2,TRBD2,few,TGTGCCAGCAGTTTCGGGACTAGCGGGAGGTCCGGGGAGCTGTTTTTT,CASSFGTSGRSGELFF
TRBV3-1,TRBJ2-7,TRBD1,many,TGTGCCAGCAGCCCCTGGGACAGGCGAAAGTACGAGCAGTACTTC,CASSPWDRRKYEQYF
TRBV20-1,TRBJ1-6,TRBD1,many,TGCAGCGCGGAAGACAGGGGGGGACATAATTCACCCCTCCACTTT,CSAEDRGGHNSPLHF
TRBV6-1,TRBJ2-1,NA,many,TGTGCCAGCAGTGAAAGGACAGTTAACAATGAGCAGTTCTTC,CASSERTVNNEQFF
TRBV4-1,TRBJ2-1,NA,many,TGCGCCAGCAGCCAGAGGATGGGCTATCCTAGCTCCTACAATGAGCAGTTCTTC,CASSQRMGYPSSYNEQFF
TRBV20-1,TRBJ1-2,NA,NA,TGCAGTGCTAGAGATGCCGCGGGAGGCTTCTATGGCTACACCTTC,CSARDAAGGFYGYTF
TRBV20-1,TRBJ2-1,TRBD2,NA,TGCAGTGCTAGAGACCCCTGGACTAGCGGGAGCTACAATGAGCAGTTCTTC,CSARDPWTSGSYNEQFF
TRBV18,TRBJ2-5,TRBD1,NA,TGTGCCAGCTCACCGCGGGACAGGGAGGAGACCCAGTACTTC,CASSPRDREETQYF
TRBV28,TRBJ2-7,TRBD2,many,TGTGCCAGCAGATCGAGCGGGAGGGGCTACGAGCAGTACTTC,CASRSSGRGYEQYF
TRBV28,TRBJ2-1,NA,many,TGTGCCAGCACCCAAATGGGAGGTCAAAATGAGCAGTTCTTC,CASTQMGGQNEQFF
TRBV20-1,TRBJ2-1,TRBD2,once,TGCAGTGCTTGGAATAGCGGGAGGGTCAATGAGCAGTTCTTC,CSAWNSGRVNEQFF
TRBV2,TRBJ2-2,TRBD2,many,TGTGCCAGCAAGGAACTAGCGGGAGGGGGGGACACCGGGGAGCTGTTTTTT,CASKELAGGGDTGELFF
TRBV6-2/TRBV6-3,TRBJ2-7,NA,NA,TGTGCCAGCAGTTACGGGGGATCCTACGAGCAGTACTTC,CASSYGGSYEQYF
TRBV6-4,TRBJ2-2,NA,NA,TGTGCCAGCAGTTCGGCAGCTGGAGCCACCGGGGAGCTGTTTTTT,CASSSAAGATGELFF
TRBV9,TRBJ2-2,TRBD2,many,TGTGCCAGCAGCTTTGCGGGAGGAAATAAAAACACCGGGGAGCTGTTTTTT,CASSFAGGNKNTGELFF
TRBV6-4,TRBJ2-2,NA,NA,TGTGCCAGCAGTGACGGGGATAACACCGGGGAGCTGTTTTTT,CASSDGDNTGELFF
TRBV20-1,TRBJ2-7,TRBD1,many,TGCAGTGCTAGAGACCCGGGACAGGGATTCTCCTACGAGCAGTACTTC,CSARDPGQGFSYEQYF
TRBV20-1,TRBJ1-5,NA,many,TGCAGTGCTAGAGATGAGGGCTTCAATCAGCCCCAGCATTTT,CSARDEGFNQPQHF
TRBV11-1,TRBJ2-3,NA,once,TGTGCCAGCATGGTAGGGTTGGGGACAGATACGCAGTATTTT,CASMVGLGTDTQYF
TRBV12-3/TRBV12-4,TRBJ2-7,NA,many,TGTGCCAGCAGTTTAGCCCCGGGTAGCGGCTACGAGCAGTACTTC,CASSLAPGSGYEQYF
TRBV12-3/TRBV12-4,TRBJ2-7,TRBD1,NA,TGTGCCAGCAGTATCCGGGACAGCGGATCCTACGATCAGTACTTC,CASSIRDSGSYDQYF
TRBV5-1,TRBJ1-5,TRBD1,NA,TGCGCCAGCAGCTTGGGACCACAGGGGGATCAGCCCCAGCATTTT,CASSLGPQGDQPQHF
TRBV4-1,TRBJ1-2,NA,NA,TGCGCCAGCAGCCAAGTGTACCAGGGTGGAAGACTCGAGAACTATGGCTACACCTTC,CASSQVYQGGRLENYGYTF
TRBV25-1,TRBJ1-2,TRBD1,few,TGTGCCAGCAGTGGGACAGGCTATGGCTACACCTTC,CASSGTGYGYTF
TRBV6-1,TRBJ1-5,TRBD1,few,TGTGCCAGCAGTATGTCCGGGACAGGAGCCAATCAGCCCCAGCATTTT,CASSMSGTGANQPQHF
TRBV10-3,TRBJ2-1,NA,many,TGTGCCATCAGTCCCCGGGGGCGGGAGACTAGGGATGAGCAGTTCTTC,CAISPRGRETRDEQFF
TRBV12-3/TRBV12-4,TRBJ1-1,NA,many,TGTGCCAGCAGTCCCCAGGGGAACACTGAAGCTTTCTTT,CASSPQGNTEAFF
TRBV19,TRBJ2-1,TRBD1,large,TGTGCCAGTAGTCTCGACAGGGAACTCCAGTTCTTC,CASSLDRELQFF
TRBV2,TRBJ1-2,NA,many,TGTGCCAGCAGTGACGCGCGGGGATATGGCTACACCTTC,CASSDARGYGYTF
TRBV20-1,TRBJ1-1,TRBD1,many,TGCAGTGCTAGAGGGGCAGGGGGCACTGAAGCTTTCTTT,CSARGAGGTEAFF
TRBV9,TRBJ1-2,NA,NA,TGTGCCAGCAGCGGGGACGGATCTATCTATGGCTACACCTTC,CASSGDGSIYGYTF
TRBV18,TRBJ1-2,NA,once,TGTGCCAGCTCACCACCGTACTCTCAAGGAGGTGGCTACACCTTC,CASSPPYSQGGGYTF
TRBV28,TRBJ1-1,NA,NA,TGTGCCAGCACCCCAAGTGGGGGTATGTGGGCCTTCTTT,CASTPSGGMWAFF
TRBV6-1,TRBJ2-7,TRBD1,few,TGTGCCAGCAGTTCCCTACAGGGGGCGGGGGAGCAGTACTTC,CASSSLQGAGEQYF
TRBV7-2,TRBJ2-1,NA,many,TGTGCCAGCAGACTACAGGTTAGCTCCTACAATGAGCAGTTCTTC,CASRLQVSSYNEQFF
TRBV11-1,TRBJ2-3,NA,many,TGTGCCAGCAGCTTAGCCCCTGGTACTAGCACAGATACGCAGTATTTT,CASSLAPGTSTDTQYF
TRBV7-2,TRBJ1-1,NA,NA,TGTGCCAGCATCCCTCGGGGGGCAGTGGAACCTGAAGCTTTCTTT,CASIPRGAVEPEAFF
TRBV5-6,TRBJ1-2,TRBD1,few,TGTGCCAGCAGCTCCGGGACAGCCTATGGTTACACCTTC,CASSSGTAYGYTF
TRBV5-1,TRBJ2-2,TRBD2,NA,TGCGCCAGCAGCTTTAGCGGGGCGAACACCGGGGAGCTGTTTTTT,CASSFSGANTGELFF
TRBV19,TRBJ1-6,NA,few,TGTGCCAGTAGTATGATGGGTCCCAATTCACCCCTCCACTTT,CASSMMGPNSPLHF
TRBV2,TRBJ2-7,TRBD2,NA,TGTGCCAGCAGTGAAGCGGGGGCCCCGGGACTAGCGGTAGTCTACGAGCAGTACTTC,CASSEAGAPGLAVVYEQYF
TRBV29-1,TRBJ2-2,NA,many,TGCAGCGGTATTGGGGGGTCGGGCACCGGGGAGCTGTTTTTT,CSGIGGSGTGELFF
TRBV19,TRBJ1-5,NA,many,TGTGCCAGTAGTACCTTTCCCAATCAGCCCCAGCATTTT,CASSTFPNQPQHF
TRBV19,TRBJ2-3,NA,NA,TGTTCCAGCCGGAGGGAGGGGGACGGGAATACGCAGTATTTT,CSSRREGDGNTQYF
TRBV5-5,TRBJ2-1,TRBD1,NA,TGTGCCAGCAGCTTGGACAGGGGCAATGAGCAGTTCTTC,CASSLDRGNEQFF
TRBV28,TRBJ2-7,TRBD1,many,TGTGCCAGCAGGTCACAGGGGGCCTCCTACGAGCAGTACTTC,CASRSQGASYEQYF
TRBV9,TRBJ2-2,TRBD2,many,TGTGCCAGCAGCGATAGCGGGAGGGCCTACGGCGGGGAGCTGTTTTTT,CASSDSGRAYGGELFF
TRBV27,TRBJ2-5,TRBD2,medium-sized,TGTGCCAGCAGTTGGACTAGCCGGGAGACCCAGTACTTC,CASSWTSRETQYF
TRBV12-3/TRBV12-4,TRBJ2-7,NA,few,TGTGCCAGCAGCCCCTTTGGATACGAGCAGTACTTC,CASSPFGYEQYF
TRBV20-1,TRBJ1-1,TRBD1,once,TGCAGTGTCGAAACAGGACAGGCAACTGAAGCTTTCTTT,CSVETGQATEAFF
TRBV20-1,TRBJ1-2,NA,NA,TGCAGTGCTAGAGACAGGGGTCAAAGCTATGGCTACACCTTC,CSARDRGQSYGYTF
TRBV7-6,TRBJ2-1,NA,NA,TGTGCCAGCAGCCTTCGTTCAGCGGCTAACAATGAGCAGTTCTTC,CASSLRSAANNEQFF
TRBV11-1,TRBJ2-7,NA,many,TGTGCCAGCAGCCCCCGTGCTGACCACTCCGAGCAGTACTTC,CASSPRADHSEQYF
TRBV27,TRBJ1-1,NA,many,TGTGCCAGCAGTTTCCCAAAGTTGAACACTGAAGCTTTCTTT,CASSFPKLNTEAFF